This T cell receptor beta chain was sequenced for a study of CD8 T cells in ankylosing spondylitis (dated by TCRdb to about 2017). About the investigation overall: The study set out to find disease-linked TCR variants by profiling T cell receptor beta repertoires in ankylosing spondylitis patients and healthy donors. The whole study cohort included 95 to 130 healthy donors and roughly 24 ankylosing spondylitis patients. Peripheral blood was sampled, and synovial fluid was also collected from ankylosing spondylitis patients.

Overall study results and their limits: A TCR beta motif of several highly homologous amino acid variants appeared characteristic of blood from ankylosing spondylitis patients. Some of the motif variants had been reported before in the synovial fluid and blood of reactive arthritis patients, a finding that suggests common disease-initiation mechanisms. The disease-linked clones were reported as significantly enriched in matched synovial fluid samples from ankylosing spondylitis patients. The disease-linked clones showed a CD8+ phenotype and occurred at relatively low frequencies in peripheral blood.

Worth noting for this clonotype: This clone's antigen is unknown. The input lacks base qualities; no much larger clone sits a single base away.

The germline V gene (reference sequence) provides CDR1 LGHDT and CDR2 YNNKEL. The CDR3 spans 17 residues, from the cysteine through the phenylalanine. Of the read, only the CDR3 DNA is kept; its 51 bases are in frame from base 1. The germline V and J ends show losses of 1 base and 4 bases respectively, and no gene match explains 8 bases of the junction. Sequencing took place on an Illumina HiSeq 2500. Quantitative 5'-RACE with molecular barcodes was used to prepare TCR beta libraries. In the paper's pipeline: A new computational method based on a probabilistic model of VDJ rearrangement was used to identify disease-linked TCR variants. TCRdb reprocessing: public reads trimmed at Q25 with fastp, clones called with MiXCR, in-frame beta chains kept. Each CDR3 protein gets just one entry, which takes the most common genes and DNA from the rows behind it. The V and J calls here are based on TCRdb, not the publication. The sample contains about 220,000 distinct CDR3 sequences, roughly 25% of them found a single time. About 7% of the sample comes from the top ten.

This clonotype originated in a male donor with ankylosing spondylitis or in good health (not recorded which). The chain is assembled from TRBV3-1 and TRBJ1-4, with 8 bases aligning to TRBD1. The specimen sequenced was blood, either unsorted or a sorted T cell fraction (not recorded which). The DNA sequence follows: TGTGCCAGCAGCCAAGCTCAGGGGGCGCTTGGTAATGAAAAACTGTTTTTT. This yields the protein CASSQAQGALGNEKLFF.